The rows below give T cell receptor beta chains drawn from one sample of a study of pediatric ulcerative colitis. TCRdb keeps only in-frame clones here, not all; method: immunoSEQ multiplex PCR. The sample shows 8,500 to 13,000 clones, around 82% of them seen only once. The source material was gut tissue. These receptors all stem from a girl aged 5 to 17 who was a control in a study of pediatric ulcerative colitis. The conserved cysteine and the conserved F or W are not part of the CDR3 here. The order of the fields is J gene, clone size, V gene, CDR3 protein. Size tells how often a clone was seen (once, few, many) or the class of an expanded clone, and some rows leave it out.

J gene: TRBJ2-7
clone size: NA
V gene: TRBV14
CDR3 protein: ASSQVSQALLGQY

J gene: TRBJ1-2
clone size: NA
V gene: TRBV30
CDR3 protein: AWRETGGAGYGYT

J gene: TRBJ2-5
clone size: NA
V gene: TRBV7-2
CDR3 protein: ASSLELGAVGTQY

J gene: TRBJ2-1
clone size: NA
V gene: TRBV11-3
CDR3 protein: ASSFRGLYNEQF

J gene: TRBJ2-7
clone size: NA
V gene: TRBV5-1
CDR3 protein: ASSLETFREQY

J gene: TRBJ2-3
clone size: NA
V gene: TRBV5-1
CDR3 protein: ASSRVEGGPATDTQY

J gene: TRBJ1-1
clone size: NA
V gene: TRBV27
CDR3 protein: ASSPLNREKNTEAF

J gene: TRBJ2-3
clone size: few
V gene: TRBV19
CDR3 protein: ASTLRGDTDTQY

J gene: TRBJ1-1
clone size: medium-sized
V gene: TRBV28
CDR3 protein: ASSLSERAF

J gene: TRBJ2-1
clone size: NA
V gene: TRBV27
CDR3 protein: ASTSLAGGPPWEQF

J gene: TRBJ1-2
clone size: NA
V gene: TRBV7-2
CDR3 protein: ASSFNRGNYGYT

J gene: TRBJ1-2
clone size: NA
V gene: TRBV5-1
CDR3 protein: ASSLGTGPNYGYT

J gene: TRBJ2-3
clone size: NA
V gene: TRBV27
CDR3 protein: ASTGAFADTQY

J gene: TRBJ2-5
clone size: once
V gene: TRBV11-2
CDR3 protein: ASSWTVQETQY

J gene: TRBJ2-4
clone size: NA
V gene: TRBV13
CDR3 protein: ASSPILVSAKNIQY

J gene: TRBJ1-2
clone size: NA
V gene: TRBV5-1
CDR3 protein: ASSLYTGEDYGYT

J gene: TRBJ1-5
clone size: NA
V gene: TRBV6-6
CDR3 protein: ASSFKRQPQH

J gene: TRBJ2-7
clone size: NA
V gene: TRBV10-2
CDR3 protein: ASSEGREYEQY

J gene: TRBJ1-5
clone size: few
V gene: TRBV19
CDR3 protein: ASSIGVYSNQPQH

J gene: TRBJ1-2
clone size: NA
V gene: TRBV5-6
CDR3 protein: ASSPSAGHDRGYT

J gene: TRBJ1-1
clone size: NA
V gene: TRBV6-1
CDR3 protein: ASSDSGQGGPNTEAF

J gene: TRBJ2-2
clone size: NA
V gene: TRBV5-1
CDR3 protein: ASSPGGPRGELF

J gene: TRBJ1-5
clone size: NA
V gene: TRBV28
CDR3 protein: ASNRSRQPQH

J gene: TRBJ2-2
clone size: NA
V gene: TRBV19
CDR3 protein: ASRLPGRTGELF

J gene: TRBJ2-7
clone size: NA
V gene: TRBV27
CDR3 protein: ASRDSSYEQY

J gene: TRBJ2-7
clone size: few
V gene: TRBV4-2
CDR3 protein: ASRPGLAVPYEQY

J gene: TRBJ2-5
clone size: NA
V gene: TRBV5-6
CDR3 protein: ASSGYRGRGPLQETQY

J gene: TRBJ1-5
clone size: NA
V gene: TRBV6-5
CDR3 protein: ASSGGFANQPQH

J gene: TRBJ1-5
clone size: NA
V gene: TRBV12-2
CDR3 protein: ASRLPQGEGDQPQH

J gene: TRBJ2-1
clone size: NA
V gene: TRBV5-4
CDR3 protein: ASSSPTEGSRGEQF

J gene: TRBJ2-2
clone size: NA
V gene: TRBV6-5
CDR3 protein: ASSYVGPETGELF

J gene: TRBJ1-2
clone size: few
V gene: TRBV7-9
CDR3 protein: ASSLGQGDIVGGYT

J gene: TRBJ1-1
clone size: NA
V gene: TRBV7-9
CDR3 protein: ASSPTRGTNTEAF

J gene: TRBJ2-1
clone size: NA
V gene: TRBV7-8
CDR3 protein: ASSPWTSGSGSNEQF

J gene: TRBJ2-1
clone size: NA
V gene: TRBV15
CDR3 protein: ATSETGTSGRAKQF

J gene: TRBJ2-7
clone size: NA
V gene: TRBV5-1
CDR3 protein: ASSMGAANTYEQY

J gene: TRBJ2-6
clone size: once
V gene: TRBV5-1
CDR3 protein: ASSLELRGGKGANVLT

J gene: TRBJ1-1
clone size: NA
V gene: TRBV5-1
CDR3 protein: ASSLDLGYNTEAF

J gene: TRBJ2-2
clone size: NA
V gene: TRBV15
CDR3 protein: ATSREAGGRTGELF

J gene: TRBJ2-7
clone size: NA
V gene: TRBV7-9
CDR3 protein: ARSLRLAGPYEQY

J gene: TRBJ2-7
clone size: NA
V gene: TRBV4-2
CDR3 protein: ASSQDRASGSYEQY

J gene: TRBJ2-1
clone size: NA
V gene: TRBV19
CDR3 protein: ASRDLVGDEQF

J gene: TRBJ1-1
clone size: NA
V gene: TRBV7-2
CDR3 protein: ASRRLGRNNTEAF

J gene: TRBJ1-1
clone size: NA
V gene: TRBV7-3
CDR3 protein: ASSLAARTEAF

J gene: TRBJ2-3
clone size: NA
V gene: TRBV30
CDR3 protein: AWSAGLESDTQY

J gene: TRBJ2-1
clone size: NA
V gene: TRBV7-2
CDR3 protein: ASRRGDAGF

J gene: TRBJ1-1
clone size: NA
V gene: TRBV6-1
CDR3 protein: ASQLAAMNTEAF

J gene: TRBJ2-7
clone size: NA
V gene: TRBV5-7
CDR3 protein: ATTGTAYEQY

J gene: TRBJ1-1
clone size: NA
V gene: TRBV11-2
CDR3 protein: ASSVNWGNTEAF

J gene: TRBJ2-5
clone size: NA
V gene: TRBV18
CDR3 protein: ASSPNQETQY

J gene: TRBJ2-1
clone size: NA
V gene: TRBV2
CDR3 protein: ASSGLAGPYNEQF

J gene: TRBJ2-3
clone size: NA
V gene: TRBV19
CDR3 protein: ASEASGRFTDTQY

J gene: TRBJ1-2
clone size: once
V gene: TRBV14
CDR3 protein: ASSSPGTANYGYT

J gene: TRBJ2-3
clone size: NA
V gene: TRBV11-2
CDR3 protein: ASSQRKLGLGTDTQY

J gene: TRBJ1-4
clone size: few
V gene: TRBV6-5
CDR3 protein: ASRKPSPYEKLF